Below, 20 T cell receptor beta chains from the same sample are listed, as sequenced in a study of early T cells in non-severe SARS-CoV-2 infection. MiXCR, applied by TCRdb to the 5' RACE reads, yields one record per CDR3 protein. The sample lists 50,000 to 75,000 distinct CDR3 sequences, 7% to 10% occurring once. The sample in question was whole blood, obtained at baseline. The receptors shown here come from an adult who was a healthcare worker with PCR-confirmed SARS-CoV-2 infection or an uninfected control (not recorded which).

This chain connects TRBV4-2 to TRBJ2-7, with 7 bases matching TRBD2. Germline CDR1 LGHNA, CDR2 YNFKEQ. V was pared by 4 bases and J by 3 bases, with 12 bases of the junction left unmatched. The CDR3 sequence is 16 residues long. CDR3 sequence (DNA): TGTGCCAGCAGCCGCTCCTCCGGGACTACCTTCTACGAGCAGTACTTC. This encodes CASSRSSGTTFYEQYF.

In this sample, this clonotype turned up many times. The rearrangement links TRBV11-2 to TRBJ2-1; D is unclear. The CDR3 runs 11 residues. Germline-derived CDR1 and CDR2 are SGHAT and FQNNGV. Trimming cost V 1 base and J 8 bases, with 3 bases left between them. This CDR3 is CASSLADEQFF. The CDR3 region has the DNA TGTGCCAGCAGCTTAGCTGATGAGCAGTTCTTC.

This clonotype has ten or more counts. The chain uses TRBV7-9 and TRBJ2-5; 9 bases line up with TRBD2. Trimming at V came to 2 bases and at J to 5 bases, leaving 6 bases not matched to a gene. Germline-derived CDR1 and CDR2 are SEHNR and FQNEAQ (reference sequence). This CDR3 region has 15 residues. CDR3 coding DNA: TGTGCCAGCAGCTTAATCGTAGCGGGGGTGGAGACCCAGTACTTC. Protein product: CASSLIVAGVETQYF.

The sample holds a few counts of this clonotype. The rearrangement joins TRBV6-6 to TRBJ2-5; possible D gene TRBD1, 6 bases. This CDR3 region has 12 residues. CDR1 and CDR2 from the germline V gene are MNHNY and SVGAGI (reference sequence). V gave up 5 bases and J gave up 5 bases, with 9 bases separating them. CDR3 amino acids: CASSRQVETQYF. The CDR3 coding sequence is TGTGCCAGCAGTCGACAGGTGGAGACCCAGTACTTC.

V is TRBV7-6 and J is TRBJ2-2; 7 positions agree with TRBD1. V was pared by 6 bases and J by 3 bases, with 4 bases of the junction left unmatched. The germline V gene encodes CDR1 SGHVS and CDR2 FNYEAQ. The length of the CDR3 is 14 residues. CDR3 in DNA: TGTGCCAGCAGTGACAGGGTCTACACCGGGGAGCTGTTTTTT. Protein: CASSDRVYTGELFF.

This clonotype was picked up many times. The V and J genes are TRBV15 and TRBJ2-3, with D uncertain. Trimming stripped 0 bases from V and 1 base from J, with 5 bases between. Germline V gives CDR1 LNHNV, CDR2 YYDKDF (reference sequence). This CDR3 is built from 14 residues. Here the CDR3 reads CATSRDSGTDTQYF. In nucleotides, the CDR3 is TGTGCCACCAGCAGAGATTCAGGCACAGATACGCAGTATTTT. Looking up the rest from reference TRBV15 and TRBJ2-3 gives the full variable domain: DAMVIQNPRYQVTQFGKPVTLSCSQTLNHNVMYWYQQKSSQAPKLLFHYYDKDFNNEADTPDNFQSRRPNTSFCFLDIRSPGLGDTAMYLCATSRDSGTDTQYFGPGTRLTVL.

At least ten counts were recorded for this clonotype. This CDR3 is CASSVGGGLEGNQPQHF. CDR3 coding DNA: TGTGCCAGCAGCGTAGGCGGGGGGTTGGAGGGCAATCAGCCCCAGCATTTT. V gene TRBV9 combines with J gene TRBJ1-5, with a possible D match to TRBD1 (5 bases). The V and J ends lost 0 bases and 2 bases respectively, with 15 bases between them. This CDR3 is 17 amino acids long. Germline CDR1 reads SGDLS; CDR2 reads YYNGEE.

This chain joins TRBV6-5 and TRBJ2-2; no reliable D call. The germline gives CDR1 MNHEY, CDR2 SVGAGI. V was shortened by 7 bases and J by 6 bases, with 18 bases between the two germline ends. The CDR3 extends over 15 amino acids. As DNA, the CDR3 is TGTGCCAGCACTCTCGACTCCCCGGGCGCCGGGGAGCTGTTTTTT. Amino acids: CASTLDSPGAGELFF.

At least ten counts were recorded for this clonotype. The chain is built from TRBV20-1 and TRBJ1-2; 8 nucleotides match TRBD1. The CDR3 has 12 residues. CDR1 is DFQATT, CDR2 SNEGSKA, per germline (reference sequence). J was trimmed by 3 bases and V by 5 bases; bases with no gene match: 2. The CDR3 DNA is TGCAGTGCTGGACAGGGCGACTATGGCTACACCTTC. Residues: CSAGQGDYGYTF.

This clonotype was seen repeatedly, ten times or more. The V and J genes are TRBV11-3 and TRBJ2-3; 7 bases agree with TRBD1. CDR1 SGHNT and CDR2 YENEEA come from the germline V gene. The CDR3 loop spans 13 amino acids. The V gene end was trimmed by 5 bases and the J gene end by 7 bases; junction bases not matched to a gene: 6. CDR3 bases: TGTGCCAGCAGCAAAGACAGGGAAAATACGCAGTATTTT. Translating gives CASSKDRENTQYF.

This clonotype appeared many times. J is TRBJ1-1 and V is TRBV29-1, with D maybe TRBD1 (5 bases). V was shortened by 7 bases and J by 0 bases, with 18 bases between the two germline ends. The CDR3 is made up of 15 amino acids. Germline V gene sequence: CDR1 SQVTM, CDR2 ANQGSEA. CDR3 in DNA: TGCAGCGGATCCGGGGCAGGCCTCATGAACACTGAAGCTTTCTTT. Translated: CSGSGAGLMNTEAFF.

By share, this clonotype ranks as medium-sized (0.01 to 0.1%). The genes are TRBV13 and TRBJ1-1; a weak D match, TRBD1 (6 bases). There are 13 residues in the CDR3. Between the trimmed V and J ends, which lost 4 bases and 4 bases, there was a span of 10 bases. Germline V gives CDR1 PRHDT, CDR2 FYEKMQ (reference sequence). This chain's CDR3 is CASSWEGGTEAFF. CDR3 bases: TGTGCCAGCAGCTGGGAGGGGGGCACTGAAGCTTTCTTT.

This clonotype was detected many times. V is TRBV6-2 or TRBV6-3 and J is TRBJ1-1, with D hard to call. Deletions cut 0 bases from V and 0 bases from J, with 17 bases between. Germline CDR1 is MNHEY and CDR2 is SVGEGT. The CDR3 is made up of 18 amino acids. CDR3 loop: CASSYSRGTVQVNTEAFF. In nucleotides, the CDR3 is TGTGCCAGCAGTTACTCGCGGGGAACGGTGCAGGTGAACACTGAAGCTTTCTTT.

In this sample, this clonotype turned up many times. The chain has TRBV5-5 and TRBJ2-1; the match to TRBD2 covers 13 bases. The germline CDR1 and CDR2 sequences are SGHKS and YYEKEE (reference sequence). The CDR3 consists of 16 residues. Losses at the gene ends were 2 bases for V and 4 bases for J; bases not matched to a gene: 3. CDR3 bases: TGTGCCAGCAGCTTAGGACTAGCGGGGGCGTACAATGAGCAGTTCTTC. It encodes CASSLGLAGAYNEQFF.

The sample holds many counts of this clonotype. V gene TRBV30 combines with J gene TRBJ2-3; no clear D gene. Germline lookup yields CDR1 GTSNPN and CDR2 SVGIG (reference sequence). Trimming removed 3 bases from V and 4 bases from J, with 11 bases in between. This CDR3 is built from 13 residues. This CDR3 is CAWRLDLADTQYF. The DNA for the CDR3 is TGTGCCTGGAGGCTAGACCTCGCAGATACGCAGTATTTT. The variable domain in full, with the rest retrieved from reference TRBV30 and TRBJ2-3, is SQTIHQWPATLVQPVGSPLSLECTVEGTSNPNLYWYRQAAGRGLQLLFYSVGIGQISSEVPQNLSASRPQDRQFILSSKKLLLSDSGFYLCAWRLDLADTQYFGPGTRLTVL.

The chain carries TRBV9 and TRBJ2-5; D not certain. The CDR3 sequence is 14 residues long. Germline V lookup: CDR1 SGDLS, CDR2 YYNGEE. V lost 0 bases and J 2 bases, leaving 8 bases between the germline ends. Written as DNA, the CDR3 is TGTGCCAGCAGCGTAGGGCGGCGACAAGAGACCCAGTACTTC. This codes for CASSVGRRQETQYF.

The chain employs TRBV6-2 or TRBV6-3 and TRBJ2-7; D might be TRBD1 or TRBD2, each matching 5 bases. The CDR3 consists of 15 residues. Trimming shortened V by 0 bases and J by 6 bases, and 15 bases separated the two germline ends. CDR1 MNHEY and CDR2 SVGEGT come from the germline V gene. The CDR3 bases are TGTGCCAGCAGTTACTCTGGGGGAGTCGGGCGCGAGCAGTACTTC. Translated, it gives CASSYSGGVGREQYF.

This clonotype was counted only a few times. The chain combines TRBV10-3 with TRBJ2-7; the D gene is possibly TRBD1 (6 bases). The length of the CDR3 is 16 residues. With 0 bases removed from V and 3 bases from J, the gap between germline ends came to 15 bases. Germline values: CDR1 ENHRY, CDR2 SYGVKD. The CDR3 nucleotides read TGTGCCATCAGTGAGTCGAGGGACATCTCTGGCTACGAGCAGTACTTC. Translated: CAISESRDISGYEQYF.

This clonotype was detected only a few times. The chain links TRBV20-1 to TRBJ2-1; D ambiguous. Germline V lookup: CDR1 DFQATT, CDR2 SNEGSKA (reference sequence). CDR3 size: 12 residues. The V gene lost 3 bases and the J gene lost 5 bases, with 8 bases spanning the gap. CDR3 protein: CSARKSHNEQFF. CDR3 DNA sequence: TGCAGTGCTAGGAAGTCCCACAATGAGCAGTTCTTC.

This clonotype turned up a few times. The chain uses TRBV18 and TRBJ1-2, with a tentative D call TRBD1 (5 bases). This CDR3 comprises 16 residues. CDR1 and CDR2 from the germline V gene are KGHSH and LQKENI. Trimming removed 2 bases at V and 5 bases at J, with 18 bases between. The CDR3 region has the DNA TGTGCCAGCTCACCAAGTGGAGGGACCTTTTCTTATGGCTACACCTTC. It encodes CASSPSGGTFSYGYTF.